These 16 T cell receptor beta chains were sequenced from one sample in a study of blood T cell repertoires in COVID-19. The assay was immunoSEQ multiplex PCR, and TCRdb's table has in-frame clones only and misses some. The sample holds about 130,000 clones; about 85% are singletons and the top ten take less than 3.5%. Sequences were obtained from peripheral blood. The receptor source for this set is a woman aged 80 or over with COVID-19, enrolled during active disease.

This chain links TRBV28 with TRBJ2-5; D is possibly TRBD1 (6 bases). V was pared by 8 bases and J by 9 bases, with 13 bases between. The CDR3 length is 11 residues. Germline V gives CDR1 MDHEN, CDR2 SYDVKM. DNA of the CDR3: TGTGCCAGCGGACAGTTACGCGCCCAGTACTTC. Translated, it gives CASGQLRAQYF.

The chain is built from TRBV6-6 and TRBJ1-1; 7 bases fit TRBD1. The CDR3 has 14 residues. V was pared by 8 bases and J by 5 bases, with 11 bases of the junction left unmatched. The germline V gene encodes CDR1 MNHNY and CDR2 SVGAGI (reference sequence). CDR3 in amino acids: CASGIRRGQTEAFF. The DNA for the CDR3 is TGTGCCAGCGGTATCAGGAGGGGGCAAACTGAAGCTTTCTTT.

The rearrangement links TRBV28 to TRBJ1-1; 9 bases align to TRBD1. This CDR3 region has 14 residues. CDR1 MDHEN and CDR2 SYDVKM come from the germline V gene. With V trimmed by 6 bases and J by 1 base, 3 bases remained unmatched. The CDR3 nucleotides are TGTGCCAGCAGGACAGGGGGACGGAACACTGAAGCTTTCTTT. It specifies CASRTGGRNTEAFF.

Ten or more counts support this clone. This chain links TRBV3-1 (or the pseudogene TRBV3-2) with TRBJ1-2; maybe TRBD1 (6 bases). Trimming took 0 bases from V and 6 from J, leaving 20 bases between them. CDR1 and CDR2 from the germline V gene are LGHDT and YNNKEL (reference sequence). This CDR3 is built from 17 residues. The CDR3 region is CASSQDYRGGGCDGYTF. The CDR3 nucleotides are TGTGCCAGCAGCCAAGATTATCGGGGAGGGGGTTGTGATGGCTACACCTTC.

This rearrangement joins TRBV6-5 to TRBJ1-2, with 9 bases lining up with TRBD1. CDR3 size: 14 residues. In germline, CDR1 is MNHEY, CDR2 SVGAGI. V shed 4 bases and J 4 bases; nucleotides not matched to a gene: 4. For the CDR3, the DNA is TGTGCCAGCAGTTCGGACAGGGGAGGCTATGGCTACACCTTC. As protein: CASSSDRGGYGYTF.

This clone was observed a single time. In DNA form, the CDR3 reads TGCGCCAGCAGCTTGGCCCAGACTAGCGGGACCTACGAGCAGTACTTC. Amino acids: CASSLAQTSGTYEQYF. This chain uses TRBV5-1 with TRBJ2-7; TRBD2 matches at 11 bases. J was trimmed by 2 bases and V by 0 bases; bases with no gene match: 4. The CDR3 covers 16 residues. Germline CDR1 SGHRS, CDR2 YFSETQ.

The chain is built from TRBV9 and TRBJ2-5; maybe TRBD2 (6 bases). Looked up from germline, CDR1 is SGDLS and CDR2 is YYNGEE. The CDR3 has 14 amino acids. The ends were cut back, 3 bases at V and 4 bases at J, with 13 bases in the middle. CDR3 DNA sequence: TGTGCCAGCAGCGCCTCGGGGACTGGAGAGACCCAGTACTTC. It specifies CASSASGTGETQYF. Variable domain in full (rest from reference TRBV9 and TRBJ2-5): DSGVTQTPKHLITATGQRVTLRCSPRSGDLSVYWYQQSLDQGLQFLIQYYNGEERAKGNILERFSAQQFPDLHSELNLSSLELGDSALYFCASSASGTGETQYFGPGTRLLVL.

The V call is TRBV7-2, the J call TRBJ1-2, with 7 bases aligning to TRBD1. The V gene end was trimmed by 1 base and the J gene end by 7 bases; junction bases not matched to a gene: 6. This CDR3 has 14 residues. The germline gives CDR1 SGHTA, CDR2 FQGNSA. CDR3 amino acids: CASSLEGGASGYTF. The DNA for the CDR3 is TGTGCCAGCAGCTTAGAAGGGGGCGCGAGTGGCTACACCTTC.

This clone has a handful of counts. The V and J genes are TRBV5-1 and TRBJ2-5; 7 positions match TRBD2. The trim removed 0 bases at V and 5 bases at J, leaving 10 bases unmatched. The CDR3 has 16 residues. The germline V gene encodes CDR1 SGHRS and CDR2 YFSETQ. CDR3 loop: CASSLDLGGPRETQYF. Here the CDR3 DNA reads TGCGCCAGCAGCTTGGATCTGGGAGGGCCACGGGAGACCCAGTACTTC.

The chain links TRBV10-3 to TRBJ1-1, with TRBD1 as a possible D gene (5 bases). The length of the CDR3 is 13 residues. Germline CDR1 and CDR2: ENHRY and SYGVKD. V was trimmed by 6 bases and J by 3 bases, leaving 11 bases between them. The CDR3 coding sequence is TGTGCCATCAGGGCCACGGGGGACACTGAAGCTTTCTTT. It translates to CAIRATGDTEAFF.

The V gene is TRBV19, the J gene TRBJ1-2; the match to TRBD1 covers 7 bases. The CDR3 consists of 14 residues. Germline V gene lookup returns CDR1 LNHDA and CDR2 SQIVND (reference sequence). The V gene end was trimmed by 4 bases and the J gene end by 7 bases; junction bases not matched to a gene: 9. CDR3 DNA sequence: TGTGCCAGTAGTAGGGACGGGACAGACTCTGGCTACACCTTC. This gives the protein CASSRDGTDSGYTF.

The chain links TRBV13 to TRBJ2-3; D possibly corresponds to TRBD2 (6 bases). The CDR3 has 16 amino acids. V dropped 2 bases and J dropped 2 bases, with 14 bases sitting between them. Germline lookup yields CDR1 PRHDT and CDR2 FYEKMQ (reference sequence). CDR3 residues: CASSLTGSGITDTQYF. The DNA for the CDR3 is TGTGCCAGCAGCTTAACTGGTAGCGGTATCACAGATACGCAGTATTTT.

V gene TRBV5-1 combines with J gene TRBJ1-6, with 9 nucleotides matching TRBD1. The length of the CDR3 is 16 residues. J gave up 7 bases and V 0 bases, and 5 bases lay outside the gene matches. Germline V gene sequence: CDR1 SGHRS, CDR2 YFSETQ. CDR3 sequence: CASSLETGGRNSPLHF. The CDR3 coding sequence is TGCGCCAGCAGCTTGGAGACAGGGGGTCGAAATTCACCCCTCCACTTT.

The V and J genes are TRBV19 and TRBJ2-6; D is possibly TRBD2 (6 bases). From germline, CDR1 is LNHDA and CDR2 SQIVND (reference sequence). Trimming pared 2 bases from V and 2 bases from J, leaving 13 bases between. This CDR3 spans 17 amino acids. The CDR3 DNA follows: TGTGCCAGTAGTATACGTCGGGAGTCCCCTGGGGCCAACGTCCTGACTTTC. Its protein is CASSIRRESPGANVLTF.

The chain uses TRBV4-1 and TRBJ1-1, with 9 positions matching TRBD1. V gave up 1 base and J gave up 6 bases; unmatched junction bases: 6. This CDR3 spans 15 amino acids. Germline CDR1 reads MGHRA; CDR2 reads YSYEKL. CDR3 protein: CASSQGQGGSAEAFF. The CDR3 coding sequence is TGCGCCAGCAGCCAAGGACAGGGGGGTAGCGCTGAAGCTTTCTTT.

The J gene is TRBJ1-4, the V gene TRBV5-6; D call uncertain. The CDR3 contains 14 residues. CDR1 is SGHDT and CDR2 is YYEEEE in the germline V gene. Trimming cost V 0 bases and J 9 bases, with 12 bases left between them. The CDR3 DNA reads TGTGCCAGCAGCTTGGGAGGAGGATATAAAAAACTGTTTTTT. Protein sequence: CASSLGGGYKKLFF.